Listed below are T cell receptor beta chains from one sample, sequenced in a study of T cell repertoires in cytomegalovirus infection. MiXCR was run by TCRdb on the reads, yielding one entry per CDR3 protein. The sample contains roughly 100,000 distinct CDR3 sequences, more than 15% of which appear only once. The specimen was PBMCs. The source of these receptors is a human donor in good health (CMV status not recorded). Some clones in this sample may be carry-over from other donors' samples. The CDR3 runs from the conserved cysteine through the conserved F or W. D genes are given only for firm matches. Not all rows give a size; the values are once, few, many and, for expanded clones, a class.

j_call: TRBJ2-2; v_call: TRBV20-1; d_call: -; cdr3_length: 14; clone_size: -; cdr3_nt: TGCAGTGCTTCGGTTCCCCTTGGGACCGGGGAGCTGTTTTTT; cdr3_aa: CSASVPLGTGELFF
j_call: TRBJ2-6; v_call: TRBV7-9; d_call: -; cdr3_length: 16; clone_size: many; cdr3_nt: TGTGCCAGCGACAGCGTCTCCAGCTCTGGGGCCAACGTCCTGACTTTC; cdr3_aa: CASDSVSSSGANVLTF
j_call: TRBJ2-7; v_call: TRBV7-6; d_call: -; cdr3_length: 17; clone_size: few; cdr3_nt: TGTGCCAGCAGCCCCAAGGGTTGGGTTGACAGTTTCTACGAGCAGTACTTC; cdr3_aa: CASSPKGWVDSFYEQYF
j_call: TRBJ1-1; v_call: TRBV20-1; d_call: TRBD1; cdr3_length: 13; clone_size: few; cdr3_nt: TGCAGTTGCTGGACAGGGGAGGACACTGAAGCTTTCTTT; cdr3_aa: CSCWTGEDTEAFF
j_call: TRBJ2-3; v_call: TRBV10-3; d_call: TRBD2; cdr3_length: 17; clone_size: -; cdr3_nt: TGTGCCATCAGTGACTCGCGGGGGACCTCTAGCACAGATACGCAGTACTTT; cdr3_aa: CAISDSRGTSSTDTQYF
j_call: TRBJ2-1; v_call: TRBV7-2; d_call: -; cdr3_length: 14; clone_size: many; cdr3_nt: TGTGCCAGCAGCTTATTAGTCTCCTACAATGAGCAGTTCTTC; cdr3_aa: CASSLLVSYNEQFF
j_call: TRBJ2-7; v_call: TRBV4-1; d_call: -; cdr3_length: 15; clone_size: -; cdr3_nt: TGCGCCAGCAGCCAATTCCCCCTTCCGCGCTACGAGCAGTACTTC; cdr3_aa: CASSQFPLPRYEQYF
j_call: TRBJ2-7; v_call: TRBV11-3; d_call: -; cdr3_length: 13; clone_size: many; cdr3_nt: TGTGCCAGCAGCTTAGCCCCTGAGGACGAGCAGTACTTC; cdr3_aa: CASSLAPEDEQYF
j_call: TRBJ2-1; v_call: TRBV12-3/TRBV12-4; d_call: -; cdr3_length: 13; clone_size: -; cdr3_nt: TGTGCCAGCAGCCCCAACGGGGACAATGAGCAGTTCTTC; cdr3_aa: CASSPNGDNEQFF
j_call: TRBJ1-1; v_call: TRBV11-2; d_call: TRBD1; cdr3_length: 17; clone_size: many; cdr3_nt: TGTGCCAGCAGCTTAGATCCCCCCGGGACAGGGAGACTTGAAGCTTTCTTT; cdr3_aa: CASSLDPPGTGRLEAFF
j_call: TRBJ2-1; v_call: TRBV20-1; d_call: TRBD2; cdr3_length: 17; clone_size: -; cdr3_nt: TGCAGTGCTAGAGTTGCGGGGGGTTTAAGCTCCTACAATGAGCAGTTCTTC; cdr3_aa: CSARVAGGLSSYNEQFF
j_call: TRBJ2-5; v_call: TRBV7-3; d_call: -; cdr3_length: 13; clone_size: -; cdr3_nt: TGTGCCAGCAGTTATGGAGCTGAAGAGACCCAGTACTTC; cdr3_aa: CASSYGAEETQYF
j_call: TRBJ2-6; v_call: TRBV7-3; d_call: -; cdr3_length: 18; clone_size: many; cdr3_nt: TGTGCCAGCAGCCCGCAGGGTACGCCACTATCTGGGGCCAACGTCCTGACTTTC; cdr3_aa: CASSPQGTPLSGANVLTF
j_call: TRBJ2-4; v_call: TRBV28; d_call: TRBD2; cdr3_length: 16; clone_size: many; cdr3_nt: TGTGCCAGCAGCCGGCCGGCTAGCGGAGCCAAAAACATTCAGTACTTC; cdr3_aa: CASSRPASGAKNIQYF
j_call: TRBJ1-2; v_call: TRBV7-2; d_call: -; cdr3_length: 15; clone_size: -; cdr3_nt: TGTGCCAGCCGACCAGGGCTAGAGATTAACTATGGCTACACCTTC; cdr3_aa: CASRPGLEINYGYTF
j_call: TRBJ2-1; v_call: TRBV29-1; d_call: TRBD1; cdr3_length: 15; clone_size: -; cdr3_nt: TGCAGCGTTGAAGGGGGACAGGGGAGGGGGAATGAGCAGTTCTTC; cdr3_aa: CSVEGGQGRGNEQFF
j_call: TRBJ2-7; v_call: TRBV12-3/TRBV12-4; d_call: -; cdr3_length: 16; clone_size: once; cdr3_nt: TGTGCCAGCAGTCCCCTTAGGTGCTCCTATCCCTACGAGCAGTACTTC; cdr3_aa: CASSPLRCSYPYEQYF
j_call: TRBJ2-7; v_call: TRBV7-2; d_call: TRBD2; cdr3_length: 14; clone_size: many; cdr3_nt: TGTGCCAGCAGCTCAGACCTGGGGGGGAACGAGCAGTACTTC; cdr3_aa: CASSSDLGGNEQYF
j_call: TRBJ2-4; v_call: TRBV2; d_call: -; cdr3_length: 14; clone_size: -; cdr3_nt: TGTGCCAGCAGAGACCTCCCCGTTCAGAGCATTCAGTACTTC; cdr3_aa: CASRDLPVQSIQYF
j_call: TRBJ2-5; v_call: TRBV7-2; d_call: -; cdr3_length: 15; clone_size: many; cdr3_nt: TGTGCCAGCAGCTTGAAGGGTTCTCCCCCGGAGACCCAGTACTTC; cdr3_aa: CASSLKGSPPETQYF
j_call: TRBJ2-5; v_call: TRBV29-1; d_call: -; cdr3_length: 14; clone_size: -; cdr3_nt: TGCAGCGTTGGGCAACGCCTGGTGTCAGAGACCCAGTACTTC; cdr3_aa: CSVGQRLVSETQYF
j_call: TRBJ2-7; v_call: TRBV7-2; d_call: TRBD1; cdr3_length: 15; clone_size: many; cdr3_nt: TGTGCCAGCAGTCTCGGACAGGGGGCTTTTTACGAGCAGTACTTC; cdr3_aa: CASSLGQGAFYEQYF
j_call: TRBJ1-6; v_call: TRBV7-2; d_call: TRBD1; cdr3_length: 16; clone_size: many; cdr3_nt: TGTGCCAGCAGCTCACAGGGGGCACCCGTTAATTCACCCCTCCACTTT; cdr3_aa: CASSSQGAPVNSPLHF
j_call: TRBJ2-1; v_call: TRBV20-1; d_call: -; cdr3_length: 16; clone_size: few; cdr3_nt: TGCAGTGCTAGACCCCCCAGACTGTCCTCCTACAATGAGCAGTTCTTC; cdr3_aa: CSARPPRLSSYNEQFF
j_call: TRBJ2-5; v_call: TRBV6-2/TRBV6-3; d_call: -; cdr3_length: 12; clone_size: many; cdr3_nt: TGTGCCAGCAGCCGAGGGATCGAGACCCAGTACTTC; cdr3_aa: CASSRGIETQYF
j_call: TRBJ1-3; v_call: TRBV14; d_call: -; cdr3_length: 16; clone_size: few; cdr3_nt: TGTGCCAGCAGCCTATCAGGGCCTCACTCTGGAAACACCATATATTTT; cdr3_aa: CASSLSGPHSGNTIYF
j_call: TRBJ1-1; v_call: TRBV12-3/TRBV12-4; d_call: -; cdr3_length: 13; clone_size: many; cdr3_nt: TGTGCCAGCAGCCGGGGAACCACGGGCGGAGCTTTCTTT; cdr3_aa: CASSRGTTGGAFF
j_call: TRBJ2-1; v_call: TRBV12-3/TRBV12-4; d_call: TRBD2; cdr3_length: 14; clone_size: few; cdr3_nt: TGTGCCAGCAGTCCTCGGACTAGCGGGGATGAGCAGTTCTTC; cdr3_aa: CASSPRTSGDEQFF
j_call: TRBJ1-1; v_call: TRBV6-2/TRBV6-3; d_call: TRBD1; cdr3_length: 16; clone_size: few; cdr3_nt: TGTGCCATTCAGCGGGACAGGTCGACAGAAGGCACTGAAGCTTTCTTT; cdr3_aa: CAIQRDRSTEGTEAFF
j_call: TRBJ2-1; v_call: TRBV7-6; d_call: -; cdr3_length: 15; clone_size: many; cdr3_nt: TGTGCCAGCAGCTTATCGCAGGGGCTCTACAATGAGCAGTTCTTC; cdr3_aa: CASSLSQGLYNEQFF
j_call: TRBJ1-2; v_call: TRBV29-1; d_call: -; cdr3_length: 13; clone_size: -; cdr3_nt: TGCAGCGTTGAACAGGGCCCCCAATGGGTCTACACCTTC; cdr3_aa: CSVEQGPQWVYTF